The 9 T cell receptor beta chains listed next were all sequenced from one sample in a study of OX40 agonist ivuxolimab in advanced cancers. The library relied on the immunoSEQ multiplex PCR assay. The immuneACCESS repertoire file appears here via TCRdb, limited to in-frame rearrangements. These files lack a portion of the clones; in checked studies, under half of the deficit traces to unresolved V genes, and the cause of the others is not known. The sample table lists 80,000 or so clones, approximately 94% of them with a count of one. The biggest ten clones account for around 15% of the sample. The sequences come from CD4+ or CD8+ T cells sorted from blood, collected in a trial of the OX40 agonist ivuxolimab. Receptors were obtained from an adult with an advanced solid tumor such as melanoma, head and neck, liver or kidney cancer.

The V and J genes are TRBV27 and TRBJ2-1; D is undetermined. The CDR3 has 13 amino acids. Trimming left V 7 bases short and J 0 bases short, with 7 bases between. CDR1 MNHEY and CDR2 SMNVEV come from the germline V gene (reference sequence). The CDR3 DNA follows: TGTGCCAGCACAGGAGTCTCCTACAATGAGCAGTTCTTC. Protein: CASTGVSYNEQFF.

V is TRBV29-1 and J is TRBJ2-7; 8 nucleotides align to TRBD1. The V gene end was trimmed by 4 bases and the J gene end by 3 bases; junction bases not matched to a gene: 5. This CDR3 contains 13 residues. Looked up from germline, CDR1 is SQVTM and CDR2 is ANQGSEA. CDR3 coding DNA: TGCAGCGTTGTGTGGACAGGGAGCTACGAGCAGTACTTC. This codes for CSVVWTGSYEQYF.

The V call is TRBV21-1, the J call TRBJ2-4; no DNA check was done on the table's D call, TRBD1. TRBV21-1 is a documented pseudogene. This CDR3 comprises 17 residues. CDR3 sequence (DNA): TGTGCCAGCAGCAAATGTCAGGGGCGCGGATCCAAAAACATTCAGTACTTC. It specifies CASSKCQGRGSKNIQYF.

This rearrangement joins TRBV28 to TRBJ1-1; TRBD1 matches 8 bases. CDR1 and CDR2 (germline): MDHEN, SYDVKM. This CDR3 has 14 residues. With V trimmed by 4 bases and J by 1 base, 2 bases remained unmatched. CDR3 residues: CASSYDRGNTEAFF. As DNA, the CDR3 is TGTGCCAGCAGTTACGACAGGGGGAACACTGAAGCTTTCTTT.

The chain couples TRBV7-9 to TRBJ1-1, with a weak D call TRBD1 (5 bases). Germline V gene lookup returns CDR1 SEHNR and CDR2 FQNEAQ (reference sequence). The CDR3 spans 17 residues. The V gene lost 3 bases and the J gene lost 2 bases, with 19 bases spanning the gap. CDR3 DNA sequence: TGTGCCAGCAGCTTGGGGGTGATCGGGGACTTTAACACTGAAGCTTTCTTT. Amino acid sequence: CASSLGVIGDFNTEAFF.

J is TRBJ2-3 and V is TRBV27; tentative D call: TRBD2 (5 bases). The CDR3 extends over 15 amino acids. Trimming stripped 6 bases from V and 0 bases from J, with 13 bases between. Germline V gives CDR1 MNHEY, CDR2 SMNVEV (reference sequence). CDR3 loop: CASRAIASSTDTQYF. The DNA of the CDR3 is TGTGCCAGCAGAGCAATAGCGTCTAGCACAGATACGCAGTATTTT.

This sequence joins TRBV28 and TRBJ2-7; 9 positions match TRBD1. Germline CDR1 and CDR2: MDHEN and SYDVKM. Trimming cost V 2 bases and J 4 bases; bases outside gene matches: 6. The CDR3 has 15 residues. As DNA, the CDR3 is TGTGCCAGCAGTTTAGGGGACAGGGAGTTTTACGAGCAGTACTTC. It yields the protein CASSLGDREFYEQYF.

V usage is TRBV27 and J usage is TRBJ2-7; 13 bases line up with TRBD2. The germline V gene encodes CDR1 MNHEY and CDR2 SMNVEV (reference sequence). This CDR3 has 15 residues. With V trimmed by 5 bases and J by 3 bases, 4 bases remained unmatched. DNA of the CDR3: TGTGCCAGCAGTCCGGGGACTAGCGGGATCTACGAGCAGTACTTC. Protein: CASSPGTSGIYEQYF.

The chain couples TRBV4-3 to TRBJ2-5; D is uncertain. CDR1 and CDR2 from the germline V gene are LGHNA and YSLEER. This CDR3 has 15 residues. V lost 7 bases to trimming and J lost 0 bases, with 15 bases between them. CDR3 protein: CASTLSLGNQETQYF. The CDR3 DNA reads TGCGCCAGCACCCTAAGCCTGGGGAACCAAGAGACCCAGTACTTC.